These T cell receptor beta chains were read from a single sample in a study of T-cell reconstitution after alpha-beta-depleted transplantation in children. From the PCR reads, TCRdb called clonotypes with MiXCR, one entry per CDR3 protein. The sample lists 500,000 or so distinct CDR3 sequences; approximately 32% were seen once. The sequenced sample was PBMCs from the stem cell graft donor, obtained from the stem cell graft. These receptors all stem from a human donor who donated a stem cell graft to a child with aplastic anemia. The CDR3 runs from the conserved cysteine through the conserved F or W. The order of the fields is CDR3 protein, D gene, V gene, J gene. The D gene is left open where the match is weak.

CDR3 protein: CSARDGAHSGNQPQHF
D gene: -
V gene: TRBV20-1
J gene: TRBJ1-5

CDR3 protein: CASGNKMNTEAFF
D gene: -
V gene: TRBV7-6
J gene: TRBJ1-1

CDR3 protein: CASSLESNYGYTF
D gene: -
V gene: TRBV7-9
J gene: TRBJ1-2

CDR3 protein: CSAHPNPGTGSNEQFF
D gene: TRBD1
V gene: TRBV20-1
J gene: TRBJ2-1

CDR3 protein: CASSLSPGDGELFF
D gene: -
V gene: TRBV7-3
J gene: TRBJ2-2

CDR3 protein: CASSIAHSSYNEQFF
D gene: -
V gene: TRBV19
J gene: TRBJ2-1

CDR3 protein: CASSLGTAIDTQYF
D gene: TRBD1
V gene: TRBV12-3/TRBV12-4
J gene: TRBJ2-3

CDR3 protein: CASSPRGDDRSATNEKLFF
D gene: -
V gene: TRBV18
J gene: TRBJ1-4

CDR3 protein: CATSDPLVLGQPQHF
D gene: -
V gene: TRBV24-1
J gene: TRBJ1-5

CDR3 protein: CASSPDSNRVEQFF
D gene: -
V gene: TRBV5-1
J gene: TRBJ2-1

CDR3 protein: CATSRGGYNKQFF
D gene: -
V gene: TRBV24-1
J gene: TRBJ2-1

CDR3 protein: CSARATVPGGYTF
D gene: -
V gene: TRBV20-1
J gene: TRBJ1-2

CDR3 protein: CASSKTDNYGYTF
D gene: -
V gene: TRBV6-2/TRBV6-3
J gene: TRBJ1-2

CDR3 protein: CAISESLGRNTGELFF
D gene: -
V gene: TRBV10-3
J gene: TRBJ2-2

CDR3 protein: CASSLWGTYTGELFF
D gene: -
V gene: TRBV5-8
J gene: TRBJ2-2

CDR3 protein: CASSVATDGYTF
D gene: -
V gene: TRBV9
J gene: TRBJ1-2

CDR3 protein: CSARDLFPGKNIQYF
D gene: -
V gene: TRBV20-1
J gene: TRBJ2-4

CDR3 protein: CASSFNWESYNEQFF
D gene: -
V gene: TRBV5-1
J gene: TRBJ2-1

CDR3 protein: CASSLGWTANSGNTIYF
D gene: -
V gene: TRBV12-3/TRBV12-4
J gene: TRBJ1-3

CDR3 protein: CASSIDWGESSYNEQFF
D gene: -
V gene: TRBV19
J gene: TRBJ2-1

CDR3 protein: CASSFGTSGRGYEQYF
D gene: TRBD2
V gene: TRBV7-9
J gene: TRBJ2-7

CDR3 protein: CASSSGRQTNEQFF
D gene: TRBD2
V gene: TRBV27
J gene: TRBJ2-1

CDR3 protein: CSVESLAGGTYEQYF
D gene: TRBD2
V gene: TRBV29-1
J gene: TRBJ2-7